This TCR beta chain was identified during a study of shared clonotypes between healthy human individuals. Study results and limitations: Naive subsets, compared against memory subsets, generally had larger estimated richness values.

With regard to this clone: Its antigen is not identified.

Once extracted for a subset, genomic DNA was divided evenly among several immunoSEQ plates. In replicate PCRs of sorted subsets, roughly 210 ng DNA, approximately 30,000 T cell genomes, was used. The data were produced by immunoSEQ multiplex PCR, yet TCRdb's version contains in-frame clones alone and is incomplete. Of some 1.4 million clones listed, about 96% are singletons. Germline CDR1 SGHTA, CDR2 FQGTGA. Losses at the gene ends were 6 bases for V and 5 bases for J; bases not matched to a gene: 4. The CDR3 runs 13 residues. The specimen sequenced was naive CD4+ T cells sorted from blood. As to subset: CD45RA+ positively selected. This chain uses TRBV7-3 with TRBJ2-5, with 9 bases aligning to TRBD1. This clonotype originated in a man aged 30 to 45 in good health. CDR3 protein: CASSRQGDETQYF. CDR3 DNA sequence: TGTGCCAGCAGTCGACAGGGGGATGAGACCCAGTACTTC.